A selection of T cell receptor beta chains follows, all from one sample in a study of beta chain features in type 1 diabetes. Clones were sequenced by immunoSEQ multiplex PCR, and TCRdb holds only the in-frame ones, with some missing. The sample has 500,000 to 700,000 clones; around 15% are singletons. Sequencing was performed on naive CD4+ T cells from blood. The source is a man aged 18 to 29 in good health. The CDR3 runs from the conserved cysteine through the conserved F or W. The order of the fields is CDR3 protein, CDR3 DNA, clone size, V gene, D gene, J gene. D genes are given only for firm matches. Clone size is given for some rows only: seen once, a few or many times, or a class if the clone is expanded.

CASSFGENTEAFF | TGCGCCAGCAGCTTCGGGGAGAACACTGAAGCTTTCTTT | few | TRBV5-1 | NA | TRBJ1-1
CASSGGSTFSSTDTQYF | TGTGCCAGTAGTGGGGGATCGACCTTCTCGAGCACAGATACGCAGTATTTT | few | TRBV19 | NA | TRBJ2-3
CASSDRPMNGYTF | TGTGCCAGCAGTGACAGACCTATGAACGGCTACACCTTC | NA | TRBV2 | NA | TRBJ1-2
CASSLLGINEKLFF | TGTGCCAGCAGCTTGCTGGGGATTAATGAAAAACTGTTTTTT | few | TRBV5-4 | NA | TRBJ1-4
CASSLGESSYEQYF | TGCGCCAGCAGCTTGGGAGAGAGCTCCTACGAGCAGTACTTC | NA | TRBV5-1 | NA | TRBJ2-7
CSVKHRDTYNEQFF | TGCAGCGTTAAACACAGGGATACCTACAATGAGCAGTTCTTC | few | TRBV29-1 | NA | TRBJ2-1
CASSVGGDTEAFF | TGTGCCAGCAGCGTAGGCGGGGACACTGAAGCTTTCTTT | NA | TRBV9 | NA | TRBJ1-1
CASSSVEETQYF | TGTGCCAGCAGCTCCGTGGAAGAGACCCAGTACTTC | few | TRBV5-6 | NA | TRBJ2-5
CASSQVKGRGGTDTQYF | TGCGCCAGCAGCCAAGTGAAGGGGCGAGGGGGCACAGATACGCAGTATTTT | NA | TRBV4-1 | NA | TRBJ2-3
CASSLDRAPSYEQYF | TGTGCCAGCAGCTTGGACAGGGCCCCCTCCTACGAGCAGTACTTC | few | TRBV7-9 | TRBD1 | TRBJ2-7
CASTQGVQNNYGYTF | TGTGCCAGCACCCAGGGGGTACAGAACAACTATGGCTACACCTTC | few | TRBV6-6 | TRBD1 | TRBJ1-2
CATSSRPGQGANNEQFF | TGTGCCACCAGCTCACGTCCAGGGCAGGGGGCAAACAATGAGCAGTTCTTC | few | TRBV15 | TRBD1 | TRBJ2-1
CASRATSGGADTQYF | TGTGCCAGCAGAGCGACTAGCGGGGGAGCAGATACGCAGTATTTT | few | TRBV2 | TRBD2 | TRBJ2-3
CASSLQGAANYGYTF | TGTGCCAGCAGCTTGCAGGGGGCAGCTAACTATGGCTACACCTTC | few | TRBV7-8 | TRBD1 | TRBJ1-2
CASSPGTVGIYEQYF | TGTGCCAGCAGTCCCGGGACAGTCGGTATTTACGAGCAGTACTTC | NA | TRBV28 | TRBD1 | TRBJ2-7
CASSLGQTPSYEQYF | TGTGCCAGCAGCTTGGGGCAGACACCCTCCTACGAGCAGTACTTC | few | TRBV5-4 | NA | TRBJ2-7
CASSLLYSSGTHEQYF | TGTGCCAGCAGCTTACTATATAGTAGCGGGACCCACGAGCAGTACTTC | NA | TRBV7-8 | TRBD2 | TRBJ2-7
CASSVRGDFNQPQHF | TGTGCCAGCAGCGTAAGGGGGGATTTCAATCAGCCCCAGCATTTT | few | TRBV9 | NA | TRBJ1-5
CASSPDFHEQFF | TGTGCCAGCTCACCGGACTTCCATGAGCAGTTCTTC | NA | TRBV18 | NA | TRBJ2-1
CASSYRGVGNQPQHF | TGTGCCAGCAGTTACCGGGGGGTAGGCAATCAGCCCCAGCATTTT | NA | TRBV6-5 | NA | TRBJ1-5
CASSVRGSYNEQFF | TGTGCCAGCAGTGTCAGGGGCTCCTACAATGAGCAGTTCTTC | few | TRBV2 | NA | TRBJ2-1
CASSILGLGNQPQHF | TGTGCCAGTAGTATTTTGGGGTTAGGAAATCAGCCCCAGCATTTT | few | TRBV19 | NA | TRBJ1-5
CASSPAGWLAFF | TGTGCCAGCTCACCAGCAGGCTGGCTGGCTTTCTTT | few | TRBV18 | NA | TRBJ1-1
CASSLGQTSTDTQYF | TGTGCCAGCAGCTTAGGGCAGACTAGCACAGATACGCAGTATTTT | NA | TRBV7-2 | NA | TRBJ2-3
CAWRSDRARTEAFF | TGTGCCTGGAGATCGGACAGGGCACGCACTGAAGCTTTCTTT | NA | TRBV30 | TRBD1 | TRBJ1-1
CASTLLAVNTGELFF | TGTGCCAGCACCTTATTAGCGGTGAACACCGGGGAGCTGTTTTTT | few | TRBV9 | NA | TRBJ2-2
CASSPAKGTAGYGYTF | TGTGCCAGCAGCCCCGCTAAGGGAACCGCAGGCTATGGCTACACCTTC | NA | TRBV11-2 | NA | TRBJ1-2
CASRLVATPVELFF | TGTGCAAGTCGCTTAGTTGCGACCCCCGTGGAGCTGTTTTTT | NA | TRBV12-2 | NA | TRBJ2-2
CASNPQVSLNEQFF | TGTGCCAGCAACCCCCAGGTCAGCCTAAATGAGCAGTTCTTC | few | TRBV7-2 | NA | TRBJ2-1
CASSQPPGQGPGYEQYF | TGCGCCAGCAGCCAACCCCCGGGACAGGGACCGGGCTACGAGCAGTACTTC | NA | TRBV4-1 | TRBD1 | TRBJ2-7
CASSTGVQETQYF | TGTGCCAGCAGCACGGGGGTGCAAGAGACCCAGTACTTC | few | TRBV11-3 | NA | TRBJ2-5
CASSLGTGPDTQYF | TGTGCCAGCAGCTTGGGAACAGGGCCAGATACGCAGTATTTT | few | TRBV5-4 | NA | TRBJ2-3
CASTRDSPYNEQFF | TGCGCCAGCACCCGGGACTCTCCCTACAATGAGCAGTTCTTC | NA | TRBV4-1 | NA | TRBJ2-1
CASSLQGYGYTF | TGCGCCAGCAGCTTGCAGGGGTATGGCTACACCTTC | NA | TRBV5-1 | NA | TRBJ1-2
CATNRDTGELFF | TGTGCCACCAACAGAGACACCGGGGAGCTGTTTTTT | few | TRBV6-1 | NA | TRBJ2-2
CASSSGARNSPLHF | TGTGCCAGCAGCTCAGGGGCGCGGAATTCACCCCTCCACTTT | NA | TRBV7-2 | NA | TRBJ1-6
CASSPKPGLVYEQYF | TGTGCCAGCAGCCCAAAACCGGGCCTCGTTTACGAGCAGTACTTC | few | TRBV7-3 | NA | TRBJ2-7
CASSLAMAGITDTQYF | TGTGCCAGCAGCTTAGCGATGGCCGGGATCACAGATACGCAGTATTTT | NA | TRBV7-2 | NA | TRBJ2-3
CASSFGDRGSKTQYF | TGTGCCAGCAGTTTCGGCGACAGGGGGTCAAAGACCCAGTACTTC | NA | TRBV27 | TRBD1 | TRBJ2-5
CASSYVTGGGYGYTF | TGTGCCAGCAGTTACGTTACAGGGGGCGGCTATGGCTACACCTTC | NA | TRBV6-5 | TRBD1 | TRBJ1-2
CASSSGQGLYEQYF | TGTGCCAGCAGTTCCGGACAGGGGCTCTACGAGCAGTACTTC | few | TRBV28 | TRBD1 | TRBJ2-7
CASSNSGDGNQPQHF | TGTGCCAGCAGCAACTCAGGGGATGGCAATCAGCCCCAGCATTTT | NA | TRBV21-1 | NA | TRBJ1-5
CASSTFDSASGSPLHF | TGTGCCAGTAGTACCTTCGACAGCGCCTCGGGGTCACCCCTCCACTTT | NA | TRBV19 | NA | TRBJ1-6
CASSPVMEVQYF | TGCGCCAGCAGCCCCGTAATGGAGGTCCAGTACTTC | few | TRBV5-1 | NA | TRBJ2-5
CASSLPGQGKSQHF | TGTGCCAGCAGCCTACCGGGACAGGGCAAATCCCAGCATTTT | few | TRBV7-2 | TRBD1 | TRBJ1-5
CASSLNSLGGTQYF | TGTGCCAGCAGCTTAAACTCCTTAGGAGGTACGCAGTATTTT | NA | TRBV7-3 | NA | TRBJ2-3
CASRLGQGRYQPQHF | TGTGCCAGCAGACTCGGACAGGGTCGATATCAACCCCAGCATTTT | once | TRBV28 | TRBD1 | TRBJ1-5
CASSHGTVAYEQYF | TGTGCCAGCAGTCACGGGACGGTAGCCTACGAGCAGTACTTC | NA | TRBV28 | NA | TRBJ2-7
CASSSSGVHTQYF | TGTGCCAGCAGCTCCAGCGGGGTTCATACGCAGTATTTT | NA | TRBV7-3 | TRBD2 | TRBJ2-3
CASSPGDRNNSPLHF | TGTGCCAGCAGTCCCGGGGACAGAAATAATTCACCCCTCCACTTT | few | TRBV25-1 | TRBD1 | TRBJ1-6
CASTPGHITGELFF | TGTGCCAGCACCCCGGGACACATCACCGGGGAGCTGTTTTTT | few | TRBV11-2 | NA | TRBJ2-2
CASSEDRSPSF | TGTGCCAGCTCAGAGGACAGGTCCCCCTCCTTT | few | TRBV18 | TRBD1 | TRBJ1-1
CASSLVAAGGPRNEQFF | TGTGCCAGCAGCTTAGTGGCAGCGGGAGGGCCTCGGAATGAGCAGTTCTTC | NA | TRBV7-6 | TRBD2 | TRBJ2-1